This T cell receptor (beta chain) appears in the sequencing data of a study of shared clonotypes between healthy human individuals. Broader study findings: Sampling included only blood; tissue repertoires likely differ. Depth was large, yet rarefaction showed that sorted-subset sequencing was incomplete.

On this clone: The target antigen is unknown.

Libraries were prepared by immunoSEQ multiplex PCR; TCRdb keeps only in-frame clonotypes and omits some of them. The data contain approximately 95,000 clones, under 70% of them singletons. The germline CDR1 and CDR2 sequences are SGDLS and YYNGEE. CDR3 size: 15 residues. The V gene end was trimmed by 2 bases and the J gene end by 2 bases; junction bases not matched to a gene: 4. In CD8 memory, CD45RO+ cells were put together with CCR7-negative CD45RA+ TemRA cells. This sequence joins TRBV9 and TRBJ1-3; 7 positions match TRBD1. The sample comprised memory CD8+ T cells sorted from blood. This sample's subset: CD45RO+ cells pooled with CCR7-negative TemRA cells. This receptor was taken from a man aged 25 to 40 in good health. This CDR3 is CASSVETGTGNTIYF. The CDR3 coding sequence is TGTGCCAGCAGCGTCGAGACAGGGACTGGAAACACCATATATTTT.